What follows describes a single TCR beta chain. Its antigen is undetermined. The data were taken from a study of cytomegalovirus exposure and HLA in healthy donors. The study, taken as a whole, reports: Later analysis demonstrated an association between a missense DCLRE1C variant and TCR beta V- and J-gene trimming. Most TCR beta V segments were productive about 87% or about 30% of the time in an earlier analysis. In vitro testing confirmed a few CMV-associated chains as specific for CMV antigens.

This CDR3 has 14 residues. V was clipped by 7 bases and J by 3 bases, with 15 bases between them. Germline CDR1 reads SNHLY; CDR2 reads FYNNEI. The primer mix had 60 Vbeta and 13 Jbeta primers. Repertoires were generated with immunoSEQ multiplex PCR, while TCRdb's copy carries only in-frame clones and drops some. Among around 100,000 clones, about 70% were seen once, and the ten largest hold roughly 2.6%. Participants comprised healthy donors of bone marrow. The sequencing sample was made of PBMCs. This receptor was obtained from a man aged 45-65 years in good health and CMV-seropositive. The rearrangement uses TRBV2 and TRBJ2-5, with D possibly TRBD2 on 5 matching bases. CDR3 sequence reads: CASTSGNLKETQYF. The CDR3 coding sequence is TGTGCCAGCACCTCCGGGAACCTTAAAGAGACCCAGTACTTC.